Following are 5 T cell receptor beta chains from one sample sequenced in a study of blood T cell repertoires in COVID-19. TCRdb's table, derived via immunoSEQ multiplex PCR, lists solely in-frame clones and lacks some. The sample holds some 150,000 clones, more than 75% seen once. Sequencing used peripheral blood. These receptors all come from a woman between 50 and 59 years old with active or convalescent COVID-19.

This sequence joins TRBV7-2 and TRBJ2-7; 14 nucleotides match TRBD2. J was trimmed by 3 bases and V by 4 bases; bases with no gene match: 2. The germline CDR1 and CDR2 sequences are SGHTA and FQGNSA. The CDR3 runs 15 residues. Written as DNA, the CDR3 is TGTGCCAGCAGCTGGACTAGCGGGGGGAACTACGAGCAGTACTTC. Translation gives CASSWTSGGNYEQYF.

The chain couples TRBV5-1 to TRBJ1-6; D is uncertain. Deletions cut 0 bases from V and 2 bases from J, with 12 bases between. The CDR3 consists of 17 residues. CDR1 is SGHRS, CDR2 YFSETQ, per germline. CDR3 nucleotides: TGCGCCAGCAGCTTGGCCTGGGAGACCCCCTATAATTCACCCCTCCACTTT. This translates into CASSLAWETPYNSPLHF.

The chain employs TRBV19 and TRBJ2-4; 9 bases agree with TRBD1. V gave up 4 bases and J gave up 9 bases; unmatched junction bases: 10. The CDR3 consists of 15 residues. Germline lookup yields CDR1 LNHDA and CDR2 SQIVND (reference sequence). The CDR3 region has the DNA TGTGCCAGTAGTAAAGGAACAGGGGGCCTCCCCATTCAGTACTTC. This encodes CASSKGTGGLPIQYF.

This clone has just one count. The rearrangement links TRBV28 to TRBJ2-2; D call uncertain. The CDR3 sequence is 14 residues long. With 1 base removed from V and 2 bases from J, the gap between germline ends came to 5 bases. Per germline, CDR1 MDHEN and CDR2 SYDVKM. CDR3 protein: CASSLSGNTGELFF. In DNA, the CDR3 is TGTGCCAGCAGTTTATCAGGAAACACCGGGGAGCTGTTTTTT.

The sample holds a few counts of this clone. The V call is TRBV5-8, the J call TRBJ2-2; 11 bases map to TRBD1. The ends lost 8 bases at V and 8 bases at J; junction bases unmatched: 11. Germline CDR1 SGHTS, CDR2 YDEGEE. The CDR3 sequence is 15 residues long. The chain's CDR3 is CASQTGTGGSGELFF. The CDR3 bases are TGTGCCAGTCAAACCGGGACAGGGGGTTCTGGGGAGCTGTTTTTT.